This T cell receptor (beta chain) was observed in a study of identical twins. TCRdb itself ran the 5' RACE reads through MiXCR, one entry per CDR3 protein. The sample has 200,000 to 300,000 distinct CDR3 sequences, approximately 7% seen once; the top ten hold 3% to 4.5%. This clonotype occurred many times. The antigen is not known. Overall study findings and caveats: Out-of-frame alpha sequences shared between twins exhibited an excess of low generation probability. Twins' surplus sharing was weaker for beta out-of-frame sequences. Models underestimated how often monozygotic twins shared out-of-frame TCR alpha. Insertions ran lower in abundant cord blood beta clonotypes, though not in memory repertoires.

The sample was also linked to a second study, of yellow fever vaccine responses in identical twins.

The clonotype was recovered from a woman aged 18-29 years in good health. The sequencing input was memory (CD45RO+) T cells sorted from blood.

CDR3 sequence reads: CASSRTDRNNEQFF. The CDR3 DNA sequence: TGTGCCAGCAGTCGCACGGACAGAAACAATGAGCAGTTCTTC. The chain uses TRBV6-1 and TRBJ2-1, with D perhaps TRBD1 (6 bases). Looked up from germline, CDR1 is MNHNS and CDR2 is SASEGT. V lost 5 bases, J lost 5 bases, and 13 bases lay in between. This CDR3 is built from 14 residues.